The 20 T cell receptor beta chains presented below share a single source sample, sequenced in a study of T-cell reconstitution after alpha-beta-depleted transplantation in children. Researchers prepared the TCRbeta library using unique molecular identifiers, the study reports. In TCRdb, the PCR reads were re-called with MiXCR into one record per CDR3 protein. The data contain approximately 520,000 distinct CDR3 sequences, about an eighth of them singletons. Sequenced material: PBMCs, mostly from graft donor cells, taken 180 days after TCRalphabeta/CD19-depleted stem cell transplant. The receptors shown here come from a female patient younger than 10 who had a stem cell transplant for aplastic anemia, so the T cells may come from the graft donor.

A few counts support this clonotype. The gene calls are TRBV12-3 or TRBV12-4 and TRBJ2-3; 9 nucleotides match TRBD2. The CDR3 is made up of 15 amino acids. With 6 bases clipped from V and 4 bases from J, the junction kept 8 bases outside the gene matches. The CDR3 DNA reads TGTGCCAGCAGCATAGCGGGAGCTTACTCAGATACGCAGTATTTT. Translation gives CASSIAGAYSDTQYF.

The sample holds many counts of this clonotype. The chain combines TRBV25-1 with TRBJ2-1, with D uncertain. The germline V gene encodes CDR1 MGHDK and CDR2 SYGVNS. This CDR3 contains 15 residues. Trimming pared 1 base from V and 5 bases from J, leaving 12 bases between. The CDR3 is CASSEFSTHHNEQFF. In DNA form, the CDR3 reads TGTGCCAGCAGTGAATTCTCTACCCATCACAATGAGCAGTTCTTC.

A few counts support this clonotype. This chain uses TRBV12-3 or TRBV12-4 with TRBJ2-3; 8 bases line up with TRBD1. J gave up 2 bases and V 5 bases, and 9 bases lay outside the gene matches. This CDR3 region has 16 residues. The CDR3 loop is CASSPRLGQATDTQYF. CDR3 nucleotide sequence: TGTGCCAGCAGTCCACGACTGGGACAGGCCACAGATACGCAGTATTTT.

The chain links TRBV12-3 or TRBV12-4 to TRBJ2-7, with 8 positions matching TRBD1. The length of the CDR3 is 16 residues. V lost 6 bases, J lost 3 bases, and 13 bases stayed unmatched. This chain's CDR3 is CASSPDRVLVFYEQYF. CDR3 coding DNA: TGTGCCAGCAGCCCGGACAGGGTCTTGGTCTTCTACGAGCAGTACTTC.

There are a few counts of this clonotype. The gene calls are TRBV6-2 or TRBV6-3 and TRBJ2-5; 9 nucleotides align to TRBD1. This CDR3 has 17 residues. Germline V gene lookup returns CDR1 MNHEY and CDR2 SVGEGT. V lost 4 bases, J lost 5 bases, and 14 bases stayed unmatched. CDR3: CASSSVQLGTGYETQYF. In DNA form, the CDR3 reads TGTGCCAGCAGTTCAGTCCAACTCGGGACAGGGTATGAGACCCAGTACTTC.

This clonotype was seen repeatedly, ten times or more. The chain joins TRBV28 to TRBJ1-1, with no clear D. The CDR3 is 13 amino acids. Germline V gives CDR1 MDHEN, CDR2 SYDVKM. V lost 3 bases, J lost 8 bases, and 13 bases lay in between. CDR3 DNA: TGTGCCAGCAGTTTCCCCATGGTACAAGAAGCTTTCTTT. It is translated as CASSFPMVQEAFF.

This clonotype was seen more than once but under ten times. The CDR3 loop reads CASSSTWYEQYV. The DNA of the CDR3 is TGTGCCAGCAGCTCCACCTGGTACGAGCAGTACGTC. This chain links TRBV7-9 with TRBJ2-7; no reliable D call. Germline V gene data show CDR1 as SEHNR and CDR2 as FQNEAQ (reference sequence). V lost 4 bases, J lost 4 bases, and 8 bases lay in between. The CDR3 is made up of 12 amino acids.

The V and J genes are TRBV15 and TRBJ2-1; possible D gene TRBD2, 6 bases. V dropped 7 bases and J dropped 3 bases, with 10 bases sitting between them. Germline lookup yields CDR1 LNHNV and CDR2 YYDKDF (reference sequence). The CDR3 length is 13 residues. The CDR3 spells CATTGRDYNEQFF. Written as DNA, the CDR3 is TGTGCCACCACCGGGCGGGACTACAATGAGCAGTTCTTC.

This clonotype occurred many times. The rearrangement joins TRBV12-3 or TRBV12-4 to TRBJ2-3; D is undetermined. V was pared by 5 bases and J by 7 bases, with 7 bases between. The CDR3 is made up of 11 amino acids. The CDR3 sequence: CASSPRHTQYF. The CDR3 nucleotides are TGTGCCAGCAGTCCCCGCCATACGCAGTATTTT.

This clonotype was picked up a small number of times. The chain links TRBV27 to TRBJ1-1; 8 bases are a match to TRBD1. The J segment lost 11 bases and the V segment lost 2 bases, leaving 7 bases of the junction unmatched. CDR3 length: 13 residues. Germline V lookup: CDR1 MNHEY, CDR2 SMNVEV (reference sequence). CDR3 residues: CASSLVGTGRAFF. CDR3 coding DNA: TGTGCCAGCAGTTTAGTTGGGACAGGTCGCGCTTTCTTT.

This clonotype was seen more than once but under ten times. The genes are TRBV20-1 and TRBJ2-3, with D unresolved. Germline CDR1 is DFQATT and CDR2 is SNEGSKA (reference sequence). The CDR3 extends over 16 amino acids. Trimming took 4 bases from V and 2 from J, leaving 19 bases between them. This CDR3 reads CSATLDGRTFTDTQYF. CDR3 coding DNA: TGCAGTGCTACCCTGGACGGAAGAACTTTCACAGATACGCAGTATTTT.

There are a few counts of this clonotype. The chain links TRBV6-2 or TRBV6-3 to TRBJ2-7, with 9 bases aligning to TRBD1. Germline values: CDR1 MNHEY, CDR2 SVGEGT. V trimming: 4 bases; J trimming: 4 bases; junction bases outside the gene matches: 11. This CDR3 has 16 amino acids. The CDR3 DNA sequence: TGTGCCAGCAGTTCTGAACCGGGACAGGGTACATACGAGCAGTACTTC. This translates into CASSSEPGQGTYEQYF.

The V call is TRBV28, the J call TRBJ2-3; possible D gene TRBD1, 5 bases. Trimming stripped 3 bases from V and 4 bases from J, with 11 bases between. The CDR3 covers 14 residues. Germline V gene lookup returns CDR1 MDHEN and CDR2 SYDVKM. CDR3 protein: CASSFSRAADTQYF. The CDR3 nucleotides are TGTGCCAGCAGTTTTTCCAGGGCTGCAGATACGCAGTATTTT.

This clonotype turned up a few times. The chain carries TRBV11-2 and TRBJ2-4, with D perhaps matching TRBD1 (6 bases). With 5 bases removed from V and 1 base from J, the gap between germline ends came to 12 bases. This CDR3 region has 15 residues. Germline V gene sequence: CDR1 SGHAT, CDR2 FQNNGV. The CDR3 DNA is TGTGCCAGCAGCGCCATTAGGGGGGCCAAAAACATTCAGTACTTC. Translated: CASSAIRGAKNIQYF.

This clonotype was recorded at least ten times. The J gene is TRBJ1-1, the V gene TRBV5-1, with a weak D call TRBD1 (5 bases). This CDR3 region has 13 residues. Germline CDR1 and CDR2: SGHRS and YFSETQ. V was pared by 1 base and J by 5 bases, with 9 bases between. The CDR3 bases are TGCGCCAGCAGCTTGTATGAGGGGACTGAAGCTTTCTTT. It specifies CASSLYEGTEAFF.

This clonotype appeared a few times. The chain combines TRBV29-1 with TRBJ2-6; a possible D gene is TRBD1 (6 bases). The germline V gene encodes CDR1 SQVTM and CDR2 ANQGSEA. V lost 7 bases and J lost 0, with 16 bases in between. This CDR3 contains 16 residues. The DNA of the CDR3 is TGCAGCGCGTGGACAGTCAAAAGCTCTGGGGCCAACGTCCTGACTTTC. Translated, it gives CSAWTVKSSGANVLTF.

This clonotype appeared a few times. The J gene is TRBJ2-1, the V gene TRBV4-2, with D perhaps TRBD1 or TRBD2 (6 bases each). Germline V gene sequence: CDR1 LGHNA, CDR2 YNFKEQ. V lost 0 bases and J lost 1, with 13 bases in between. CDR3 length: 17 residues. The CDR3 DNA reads TGTGCCAGCAGCCAAGATTATGGGGGGCCTTCCTACAATGAGCAGTTCTTC. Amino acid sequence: CASSQDYGGPSYNEQFF.

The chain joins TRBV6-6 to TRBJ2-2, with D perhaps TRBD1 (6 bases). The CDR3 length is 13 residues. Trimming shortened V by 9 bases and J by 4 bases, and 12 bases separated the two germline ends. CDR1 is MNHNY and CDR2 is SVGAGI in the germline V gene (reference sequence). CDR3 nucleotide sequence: TGTGCCAGTACGCAGGGGACCACCGGGGAGCTGTTTTTT. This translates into CASTQGTTGELFF.

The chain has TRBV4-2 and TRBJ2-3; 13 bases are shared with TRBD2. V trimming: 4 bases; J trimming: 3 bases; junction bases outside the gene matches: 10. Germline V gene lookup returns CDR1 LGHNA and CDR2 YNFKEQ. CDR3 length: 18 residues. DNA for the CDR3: TGTGCCAGCAGCCGGGAGTGGACTAGCGGGAGTAGGACAGATACGCAGTATTTT. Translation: CASSREWTSGSRTDTQYF.

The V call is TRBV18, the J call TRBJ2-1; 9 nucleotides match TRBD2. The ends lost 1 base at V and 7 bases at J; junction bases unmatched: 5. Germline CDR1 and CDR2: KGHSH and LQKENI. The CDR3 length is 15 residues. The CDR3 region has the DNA TGTGCCAGCTCACCACTGGCGGGAGGGCAGAATGAGCAGTTCTTC. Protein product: CASSPLAGGQNEQFF. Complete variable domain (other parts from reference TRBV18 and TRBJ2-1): NAGVMQNPRHLVRRRGQEARLRCSPMKGHSHVYWYRQLPEEGLKFMVYLQKENIIDESGMPKERFSAEFPKEGPSILRIQQVVRGDSAAYFCASSPLAGGQNEQFFGPGTRLTVL.